This TCR beta chain is from a study of blood T cell repertoires in COVID-19. The data were produced by immunoSEQ multiplex PCR, yet TCRdb's version contains in-frame clones alone and is incomplete. The table has 200,000 to 300,000 clones, around 88% seen once. Per the germline V gene, CDR1 is MDHEN and CDR2 is SYDVKM. The CDR3 is 17 residues long. V was pared by 2 bases and J by 3 bases, with 14 bases between. The sample consisted of PBMCs or T cells enriched from blood (not recorded which). This receptor was obtained from a woman in her 40s with acute COVID-19. The V call is TRBV28, the J call TRBJ1-6, with D tentatively TRBD1 (6 bases). The CDR3 DNA reads as TGTGCCAGCAGTTTAAGTCAGGGGACCTACTATAATTCACCCCTCCACTTT. Its translation: CASSLSQGTYYNSPLHF.